The 25 T cell receptor beta chains listed next were all sequenced from one sample in a study of T cell clonality in common variable immunodeficiency. The study, taken as a whole, reports: Fewer deletions and N-nucleotide insertions were reportedly seen in common variable immunodeficiency TCR beta sequences.

These receptors have no known antigen. TCRdb's table, derived via immunoSEQ multiplex PCR, lists solely in-frame clones and lacks some. The sample presents around 16,000 clones, none singletons. Input material: peripheral blood mononuclear cells. Source of these receptors: a human donor with common variable immunodeficiency.

Details on this clone: One junction end disagrees with the germline gene, perhaps due to a read error. The CDR3 extends 3 residues past the end of the read, so its final part is completed from the germline J gene. The chain is built from TRBV7-7 and TRBJ1-3; 7 positions match TRBD1. Germline V CDR1 and CDR2: SSHAT, FNYEAQ (reference sequence). The CDR3 contains 13 residues. The CDR3 here is CASSTFHRGGIYF. The DNA read from the CDR3 is TGTGCTAGCAGCACATTCCACAGGGGAGGT.

Incomplete CDR3 DNA: TGTGCCAGCACCACATACAGGGTCGGTGAG. Protein: CASTTYRVGE. The entire CDR3 protein is CASTTYRVGEQFF. The chain recombines TRBV7-2 with TRBJ2-1; D is perhaps TRBD1 (6 bases). The read gets to within 3 residues of the CDR3 end, and the germline J gene fills in the rest. Trimming cost V 7 bases and J 9 bases, with 16 bases left between them. CDR1 and CDR2 (germline): SGHTA, FQGNSA. This CDR3 is built from 13 residues. Together with reference TRBV7-2 and TRBJ2-1, the CDR3 gives the full variable domain: GAGVSQSPSNKVTEKGKDVELRCDPISGHTALYWYRQSLGQGLEFLIYFQGNSAPDKSGLPSDRFSAERTGGSVSTLTIQRTQQEDSAVYLCASTTYRVGEQFFGPGTRLTVL.

Note on this clone: The CDR3 end falls 3 residues outside the read, so it is completed with the germline J gene. V gene TRBV6-2 or TRBV6-3 combines with J gene TRBJ1-5; D not certain. V shed 0 bases and J shed 6 bases, with 9 bases lying between them. The CDR3 is 14 amino acids. The V gene's germline CDR1 is MNHEY and CDR2 SVGEGT. The chain's CDR3 is CASSYSLRGQPQHF. Incomplete CDR3 DNA: TGTGCCAGCAGTTACTCGTTACGGGGTCAGCCC.

In its sample, this clone was seen a few times. The read finishes 3 residues shy of the CDR3 end, and the germline J gene is used to complete it. The rearrangement links TRBV19 to TRBJ2-3; D unclear. Looked up from germline, CDR1 is LNHDA and CDR2 is SQIVND (reference sequence). The V end lost 1 base, the J end lost 4 bases, and 6 bases lay between the germline ends. This CDR3 is 13 amino acids long. CDR3 amino acids: CASSIVGPDTQYF. The covered CDR3 bases are TGTGCCAGTAGTATAGTAGGGCCAGATACG.

Worth noting for this clone: The sequence runs out 3 residues before the end of the CDR3; the remainder is reconstructed from the germline J gene. The rearrangement joins TRBV7-6 to TRBJ1-6; 8 nucleotides agree with TRBD1. CDR1 and CDR2 from the germline V gene are SGHVS and FNYEAQ. Trimming at V came to 4 bases and at J to 7 bases, leaving 3 bases not matched to a gene. The CDR3 is 14 residues long. The sequenced CDR3 bases are TGTGCCAGCAGCTCCGACAGGGGAAATTCACCC. The encoded protein is CASSSDRGNSP. The entire CDR3 protein is CASSSDRGNSPLHF.

This clone was detected ten times or more. The read terminates 3 residues ahead of where the CDR3 ends, so the germline J gene completes it. This chain joins TRBV18 and TRBJ1-6, with D perhaps matching TRBD1 (6 bases). There are 13 residues in the CDR3. The germline V gene has CDR1 KGHSH and CDR2 LQKENI. V shed 5 bases and J shed 8 bases, with 10 bases lying between them. The DNA read from the CDR3 is TGTGCCAGCTCAAAGACAGGAGATTCACCC. Translation: CASSKTGDSP. The full CDR3 protein reads CASSKTGDSPLHF.

Worth noting for this clone: The CDR3 end lies 3 residues beyond the end of the read and is filled in from the germline J gene. V and J are TRBV7-9 and TRBJ2-7, with 9 bases fitting TRBD1. Germline-derived CDR1 and CDR2 are SEHNR and FQNEAQ (reference sequence). Trimming removed 4 bases from V and 4 bases from J; junction bases left unmatched: 5. The CDR3 is made up of 14 amino acids. CDR3 bases read: TGTGCCAGCAGCTCGGACAGGGGCGGGTACGAG. Translated: CASSSDRGGYE. The entire CDR3 sequence reads CASSSDRGGYEQYF.

In its sample, this clone was seen a few times. Sequencing ends 3 residues short of the CDR3 end; the germline J gene provides the rest. The chain is built from TRBV7-2 and TRBJ2-5, with D perhaps TRBD2 (5 bases). Per the germline V gene, CDR1 is SGHTA and CDR2 is FQGNSA. The ends were cut back, 2 bases at V and 4 bases at J, with 8 bases in the middle. The CDR3 is 13 amino acids. CDR3 sequence reads: CASSLNRGETQYF. Partial CDR3 DNA: TGTGCCAGCAGCTTAAACCGGGGAGAGACC. Combining the CDR3 with reference TRBV7-2 and TRBJ2-5 gives the whole variable domain GAGVSQSPSNKVTEKGKDVELRCDPISGHTALYWYRQSLGQGLEFLIYFQGNSAPDKSGLPSDRFSAERTGGSVSTLTIQRTQQEDSAVYLCASSLNRGETQYFGPGTRLLVL.

With respect to this clone: Read coverage stops 3 residues before the CDR3 terminus; the germline J gene supplies the remainder. The rearrangement links TRBV29-1 to TRBJ2-1; TRBD1 agrees at 8 bases. CDR1 and CDR2 from the germline V gene are SQVTM and ANQGSEA. V shed 4 bases and J 6 bases; nucleotides not matched to a gene: 5. CDR3 length: 13 amino acids. CDR3 loop: CSVARDRRNEQFF. Partial CDR3 DNA: TGCAGCGTTGCTCGGGACAGGCGCAATGAG.

In its sample, this clone was seen many times. Read sequence stops 3 residues before the CDR3 end, and the germline J gene provides the missing end. This chain uses TRBV20-1 with TRBJ2-3; TRBD2 matches at 10 bases. Germline loops: CDR1 DFQATT, CDR2 SNEGSKA (reference sequence). This CDR3 is 16 amino acids long. V lost 3 bases, J lost 6 bases, and 12 bases stayed unmatched. Partial CDR3 DNA: TGCAGTGCTAGGACAGCTTTCGCTAGCGGGGGTGATACG. Translation: CSARTAFASGGDT. The whole CDR3 is CSARTAFASGGDTQYF.

This clone has a handful of counts. The read is 3 residues too short to cover the CDR3 end, so that end is filled in from the germline J gene. The J gene is TRBJ2-1, the V gene TRBV5-1; D is ambiguous. The CDR3 length is 17 residues. Germline CDR1 and CDR2: SGHRS and YFSETQ. V was clipped by 0 bases and J by 2 bases, with 15 bases between them. The CDR3 region is CASSLGTRPLTYNEQFF. CDR3 bases read: TGCGCCAGCAGCTTGGGTACCAGGCCGCTAACCTACAATGAG.

As for this clone: The read halts 3 residues ahead of the CDR3 end, with the missing end drawn from the germline J gene. This chain links TRBV19 with TRBJ1-1, with 8 bases identical to TRBD1. The CDR3 contains 14 residues. From germline, CDR1 is LNHDA and CDR2 SQIVND (reference sequence). After removal of 6 bases from V and 1 base from J, the junction contained 4 bases not matched to a gene. The part of the CDR3 DNA that was read is TGTGCCAGTAGCAAGACAGGGGCGAACACTGAA. Translated: CASSKTGANTE. The whole CDR3 sequence reads CASSKTGANTEAFF.

This clone was counted many times. The CDR3 extends 3 residues past the end of the read, so its final part is completed from the germline J gene. The rearrangement links TRBV7-8 to TRBJ1-1, with 9 bases lining up with TRBD1. CDR3 length: 14 residues. The junction had 7 bases not matched to a gene; V was cut back by 5 bases and J by 6 bases. CDR1 SGHVS and CDR2 FQNEAQ come from the germline V gene. CDR3 DNA (partial): TGTGCCAGCAGCACCAGGGACAGGGTTTCTGAA. This encodes CASSTRDRVSE. The CDR3 in its entirety is CASSTRDRVSEAFF.

For this clone: The read is 3 residues too short to cover the CDR3 end, so that end is filled in from the germline J gene. V gene TRBV19 combines with J gene TRBJ1-1; perhaps TRBD1 as D (5 bases). Trimming took off 4 bases at V and 5 bases at J, with 11 bases between the two ends. The V gene's germline CDR1 is LNHDA and CDR2 SQIVND (reference sequence). The CDR3 loop spans 13 amino acids. The CDR3 sequence: CASSSQGGTEAFF. Incomplete CDR3 DNA: TGTGCCAGTAGTAGTCAGGGTGGGACTGAA. Looking up the rest from reference TRBV19 and TRBJ1-1 gives the full variable domain: DGGITQSPKYLFRKEGQNVTLSCEQNLNHDAMYWYRQDPGQGLRLIYYSQIVNDFQKGDIAEGYSVSREKKESFPLTVTSAQKNPTAFYLCASSSQGGTEAFFGQGTRLTVV.

A remark on this clone: From the germline J gene comes the end of the CDR3, since the read stops 3 residues before it. The chain combines TRBV5-1 with TRBJ1-3, with D perhaps matching TRBD1 (5 bases). CDR3 length equals 17 residues. Germline V lookup: CDR1 SGHRS, CDR2 YFSETQ. Trimming cost V 0 bases and J 3 bases, with 16 bases left between them. The part of the CDR3 DNA that was read is TGCGCCAGCAGCTTGGGCCTACAGAGGGGCTTTGGAAACACC. This translates into CASSLGLQRGFGNT. The whole CDR3 is CASSLGLQRGFGNTIYF.

The sample holds a few counts of this clone. The read ends 3 residues shy of where the CDR3 ends; the end is completed using the germline J gene. This chain joins TRBV6-1 and TRBJ2-3, with 12 bases lining up with TRBD2. Unmatched junction bases numbered 4, after V lost 4 bases and J lost 5 bases. The CDR3 is 15 residues long. Germline V lookup: CDR1 MNHNS, CDR2 SASEGT. The CDR3 protein is CASSVTSGGKDTQYF. The covered CDR3 bases are TGTGCCAGCAGTGTGACTAGCGGGGGTAAAGATACG.

A remark on this clone: The sequenced fragment ends 3 residues before the CDR3 boundary, so the rest is inferred from the germline J gene. This rearrangement joins TRBV19 to TRBJ1-1; the D gene is possibly TRBD1 (5 bases). Germline V gene data show CDR1 as LNHDA and CDR2 as SQIVND (reference sequence). Between the trimmed V and J ends, which lost 4 bases and 4 bases, there was a span of 13 bases. This CDR3 is 14 amino acids long. This CDR3 is CASSSRVGFTEAFF. The covered CDR3 bases are TGTGCCAGTAGTAGCAGGGTGGGTTTCACTGAA.

At least ten counts were recorded for this clone. The DNA ends 3 residues before the CDR3 does, and the rest of the CDR3 is filled in from the germline J gene. The rearrangement joins TRBV4-1 to TRBJ2-1; TRBD1 matches 9 bases. The V and J ends lost 1 base and 7 bases, in that order; junction bases with no gene match: 11. The germline gives CDR1 MGHRA, CDR2 YSYEKL. This CDR3 spans 17 amino acids. The sequenced part of the CDR3 DNA is TGCGCCAGCAGCCAAGGCCCCACAGGGGGCGCTCGGAATGAG. It yields the protein CASSQGPTGGARNE. The whole CDR3 is CASSQGPTGGARNEQFF.

Details on this clone: The CDR3 end is not reached by the read, which stops 3 residues before it; the germline J gene fills it in. V usage is TRBV7-2 and J usage is TRBJ1-2, with 7 bases fitting TRBD1. The CDR3 runs to 15 residues. Germline values: CDR1 SGHTA, CDR2 FQGNSA. Trimming at V came to 2 bases and at J to 5 bases, leaving 8 bases not matched to a gene. CDR3 sequence reads: CASSLRQGSPYGYTF. CDR3 DNA, as far as it was read: TGTGCCAGCAGCTTAAGACAGGGAAGCCCATATGGC. Combining the CDR3 with reference TRBV7-2 and TRBJ1-2 gives the whole variable domain GAGVSQSPSNKVTEKGKDVELRCDPISGHTALYWYRQSLGQGLEFLIYFQGNSAPDKSGLPSDRFSAERTGGSVSTLTIQRTQQEDSAVYLCASSLRQGSPYGYTFGSGTRLTVV.

About this clone itself: The read terminates 3 residues before the CDR3 end, so the remaining end is supplied by the germline J gene. The chain recombines TRBV2 with TRBJ1-1; D is undetermined. This CDR3 contains 13 residues. Trimming cost V 10 bases and J 1 base, with 13 bases left between them. Germline V lookup: CDR1 SNHLY, CDR2 FYNNEI. The CDR3 loop reads CAIPYDTNTEAFF. The covered CDR3 bases are TGTGCCATCCCTTATGACACGAACACTGAA. Filled out from reference TRBV2 and TRBJ1-1, the complete variable domain reads EPEVTQTPSHQVTQMGQEVILRCVPISNHLYFYWYRQILGQKVEFLVSFYNNEISEKSEIFDDQFSVERPDGSNFTLKIRSTKLEDSAMYFCAIPYDTNTEAFFGQGTRLTVV.

A word on this clone: The missing CDR3 end, 3 residues past where the read stops, is filled in from the germline J gene. V usage is TRBV11-2 and J usage is TRBJ2-2; TRBD1 aligns across 7 bases. The V gene's germline CDR1 is SGHAT and CDR2 FQNNGV. The J segment lost 1 base and the V segment lost 6 bases, leaving 5 bases of the junction unmatched. The CDR3 is 15 residues long. The sequenced CDR3 bases are TGTGCCAGCAGTCCAGGGGGTCGGAACACCGGGGAG. As protein: CASSPGGRNTGE. The entire CDR3 reads CASSPGGRNTGELFF.

About this clone itself: The CDR3 is cut off 3 residues early in the read; its end comes from the germline J gene. The chain carries TRBV18 and TRBJ2-7, with D unclear. This CDR3 contains 14 residues. Germline V lookup: CDR1 KGHSH, CDR2 LQKENI. Trimming took 6 bases from V and 5 from J, leaving 17 bases between them. CDR3 protein: CASSPSHTIHEQYF. The DNA read from the CDR3 is TGTGCCAGCTCTCCGTCACACACAATCCACGAG.

This clone was found a few times. From the germline J gene comes the end of the CDR3, since the read stops 3 residues before it. This chain joins TRBV11-1 and TRBJ2-5; tentatively, D is TRBD2 (6 bases). Germline V gene data show CDR1 as SGHAT and CDR2 as FQDESV (reference sequence). CDR3 size: 15 residues. V was cut by 5 bases and J by 6 bases, with 19 bases left in between. Partial CDR3 DNA: TGTGCCAGCAGCCCCACAGACTCTAGCGCGAAGACC. This encodes CASSPTDSSAKT. The CDR3 as a whole reads CASSPTDSSAKTQYF.

A note on this clone: The CDR3 end falls 3 residues outside the read, so it is completed with the germline J gene. The chain carries TRBV20-1 and TRBJ1-1; D might be TRBD1 (5 bases). Germline V gives CDR1 DFQATT, CDR2 SNEGSKA (reference sequence). There are 16 residues in the CDR3. Between the trimmed V and J ends, which lost 0 bases and 3 bases, there was a span of 17 bases. The sequenced part of the CDR3 DNA is TGCAGTGCTAGAGATACGAGGGGAGGTCTGGACACTGAA. Its protein product is CSARDTRGGLDTE. The whole CDR3 region reads CSARDTRGGLDTEAFF.

This clone has a count of ten or more. The read halts 3 residues ahead of the CDR3 end, with the missing end drawn from the germline J gene. This rearrangement joins TRBV18 to TRBJ2-1; 9 positions match TRBD2. Germline V lookup: CDR1 KGHSH, CDR2 LQKENI. The CDR3 is 15 residues long. V shed 0 bases, J shed 8 bases, and the junction held 5 bases outside the gene matches. CDR3: CASSPPASGVDEQFF. Incomplete CDR3 DNA: TGTGCCAGCTCACCACCGGCTAGCGGGGTGGATGAG.